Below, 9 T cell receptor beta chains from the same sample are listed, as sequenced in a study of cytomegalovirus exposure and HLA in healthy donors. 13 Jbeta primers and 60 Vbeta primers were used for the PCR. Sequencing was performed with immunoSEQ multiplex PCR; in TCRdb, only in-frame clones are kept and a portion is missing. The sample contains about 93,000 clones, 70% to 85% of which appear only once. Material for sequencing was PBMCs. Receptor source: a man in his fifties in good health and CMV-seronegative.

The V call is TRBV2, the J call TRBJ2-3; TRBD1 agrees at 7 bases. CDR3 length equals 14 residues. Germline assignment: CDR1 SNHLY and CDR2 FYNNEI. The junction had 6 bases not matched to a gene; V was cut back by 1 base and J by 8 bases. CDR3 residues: CASSEVTRGTTQYF. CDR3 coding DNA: TGTGCCAGCAGTGAAGTTACCAGGGGGACTACGCAGTATTTT.

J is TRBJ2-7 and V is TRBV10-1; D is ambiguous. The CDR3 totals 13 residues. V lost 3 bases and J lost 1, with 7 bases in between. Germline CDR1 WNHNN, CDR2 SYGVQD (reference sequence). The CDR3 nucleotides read TGCGCCAGCAGTGACCCCGGTTCCTACGAGCAGTACTTC. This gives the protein CASSDPGSYEQYF.

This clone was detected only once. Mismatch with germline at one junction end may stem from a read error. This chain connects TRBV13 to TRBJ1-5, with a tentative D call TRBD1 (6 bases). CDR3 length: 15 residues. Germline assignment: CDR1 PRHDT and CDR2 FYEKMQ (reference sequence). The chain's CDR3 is CASSGGGPYNQLQHF. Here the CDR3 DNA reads TGTGCCAGCAGTGGGGGGGGGCCTTATAATCAGCTCCAGCATTTT. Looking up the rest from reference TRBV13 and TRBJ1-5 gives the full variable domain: AAGVIQSPRHLIKEKRETATLKCYPIPRHDTVYWYQQGPGQDPQFLISFYEKMQSDKGSIPDRFSAQQFSDYHSELNMSSLELGDSALYFCASSGGGPYNQLQHFGDGTRLSIL.

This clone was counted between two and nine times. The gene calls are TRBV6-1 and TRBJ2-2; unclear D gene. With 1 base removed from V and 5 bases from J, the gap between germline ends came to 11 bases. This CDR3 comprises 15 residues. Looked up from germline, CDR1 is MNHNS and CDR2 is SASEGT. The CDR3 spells CASSEDGLPTGELFF. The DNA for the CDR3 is TGTGCCAGCAGTGAAGATGGGCTCCCAACCGGGGAGCTGTTTTTT.

The CDR3: CASSPGTSGRLTGTDTQYF. CDR3 coding DNA: TGTGCCAGCTCACCAGGGACTAGCGGAAGACTTACGGGGACAGATACGCAGTATTTT. The rearrangement uses TRBV18 and TRBJ2-3, with 11 bases identical to TRBD2. CDR1 and CDR2 from the germline V gene are KGHSH and LQKENI. This CDR3 is built from 19 residues. The V gene end was trimmed by 2 bases and the J gene end by 3 bases; junction bases not matched to a gene: 13.

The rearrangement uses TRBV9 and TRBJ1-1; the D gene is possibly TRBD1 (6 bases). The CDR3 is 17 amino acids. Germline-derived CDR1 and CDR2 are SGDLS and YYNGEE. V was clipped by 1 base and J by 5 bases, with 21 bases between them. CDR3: CASSVILGQHAGTEAFF. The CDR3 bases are TGTGCCAGCAGCGTAATTCTCGGACAGCACGCAGGGACTGAAGCTTTCTTT.

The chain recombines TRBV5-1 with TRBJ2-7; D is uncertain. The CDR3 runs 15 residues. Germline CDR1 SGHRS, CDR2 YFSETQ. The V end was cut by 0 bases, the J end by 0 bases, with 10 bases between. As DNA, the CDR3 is TGCGCCAGCAGCTTGGCCATCTCGAGCTCCTACGAGCAGTACTTC. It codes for CASSLAISSSYEQYF.

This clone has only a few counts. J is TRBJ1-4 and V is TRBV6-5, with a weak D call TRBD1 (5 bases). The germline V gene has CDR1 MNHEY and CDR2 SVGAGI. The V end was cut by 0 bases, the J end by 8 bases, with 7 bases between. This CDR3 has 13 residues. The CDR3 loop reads CASSYSKGEKLFF. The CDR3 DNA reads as TGTGCCAGCAGTTACTCGAAGGGGGAAAAACTGTTTTTT.

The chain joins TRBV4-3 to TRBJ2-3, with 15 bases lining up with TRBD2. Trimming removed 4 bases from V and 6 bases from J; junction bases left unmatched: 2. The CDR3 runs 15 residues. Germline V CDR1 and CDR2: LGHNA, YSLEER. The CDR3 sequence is CASSPGLAGGDTQYF. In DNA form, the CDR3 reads TGCGCCAGCAGCCCTGGACTAGCGGGGGGGGATACGCAGTATTTT.